Each of the 7 T cell receptor beta chains below was sequenced from the same sample in a study of blood T cell repertoires in COVID-19. Here immunoSEQ multiplex PCR was the method, and the copy in TCRdb shows in-frame clones only, minus some. There are tens of thousands of clones in the sample; about 70% occur only once, and more than 15% lies in the top ten. Material: peripheral blood. The receptors derive from a woman between 45 and 60 years old with active or convalescent COVID-19.

V and J are TRBV10-3 and TRBJ2-1; 12 bases fit TRBD1. The CDR3 has 15 amino acids. The V segment lost 6 bases and the J segment 5 bases; nucleotides outside the gene matches: 5. CDR1 and CDR2 from the germline V gene are ENHRY and SYGVKD. CDR3: CAIRGDRGPNNEQFF. The CDR3 DNA follows: TGTGCCATCAGAGGGGACAGGGGGCCCAACAATGAGCAGTTCTTC.

This clone was picked up a small number of times. The rearrangement links TRBV4-2 to TRBJ2-5; 12 bases align to TRBD1. The CDR3 length is 15 residues. Germline loops: CDR1 LGHNA, CDR2 YNFKEQ. The V gene end was trimmed by 4 bases and the J gene end by 5 bases; junction bases not matched to a gene: 5. CDR3 nucleotides: TGTGCCAGCAGCCTTAGGGACAGGGGGCAGGAGACCCAGTACTTC. This codes for CASSLRDRGQETQYF.

This clone was detected a few times. This rearrangement joins TRBV19 to TRBJ2-1; D remains unclear. Trimming removed 4 bases from V and 3 bases from J, with 7 bases in between. This CDR3 comprises 13 residues. Germline values: CDR1 LNHDA, CDR2 SQIVND (reference sequence). Here the CDR3 DNA reads TGTGCCAGTAGTACCCCCAGCTACAATGAGCAGTTCTTC. Protein product: CASSTPSYNEQFF. Full variable domain (remainder filled in from reference TRBV19 and TRBJ2-1): DGGITQSPKYLFRKEGQNVTLSCEQNLNHDAMYWYRQDPGQGLRLIYYSQIVNDFQKGDIAEGYSVSREKKESFPLTVTSAQKNPTAFYLCASSTPSYNEQFFGPGTRLTVL.

This clone was seen a handful of times. The chain uses TRBV7-9 and TRBJ1-2; D possibly corresponds to TRBD1 (5 bases). CDR3 size: 11 residues. CDR1 and CDR2 (germline): SEHNR, FQNEAQ (reference sequence). The V and J ends lost 1 base and 10 bases respectively, with 7 bases between them. CDR3 DNA: TGTGCCAGCAGCTTAGGGGGCCCCTACACCTTC. As protein: CASSLGGPYTF.

The V and J genes are TRBV12-3 or TRBV12-4 and TRBJ2-3, with no clear D. This CDR3 is 13 amino acids long. Trimming took 4 bases from V and 1 from J, leaving 6 bases between them. This CDR3 reads CASSSLGTDTQYF. CDR3 nucleotide sequence: TGTGCCAGCAGTTCCCTCGGCACAGATACGCAGTATTTT.

This clone was counted between two and nine times. The same CDR3 also results from other DNA sequences found in this sample. The gene calls are TRBV4-1 and TRBJ1-2; D ambiguous. The germline V gene encodes CDR1 MGHRA and CDR2 YSYEKL. This CDR3 comprises 14 residues. V shed 1 base and J shed 4 bases, with 10 bases lying between them. CDR3 coding DNA: TGCGCCAGCAGCCAAGCTTCAGGCCGCTATGGCTACACCTTC. It is translated as CASSQASGRYGYTF.

The chain carries TRBV7-6 and TRBJ1-1; D is ambiguous. CDR3 length equals 13 residues. Germline CDR1 reads SGHVS; CDR2 reads FNYEAQ. V lost 5 bases and J lost 3, with 10 bases in between. The DNA of the CDR3 is TGTGCCAGCAGCCTCCACGAGGACACTGAAGCTTTCTTT. It translates to CASSLHEDTEAFF.